These T cell receptor beta chains were read from a single sample in a study of blood T cell dynamics during melanoma immunotherapy. This table comes from immunoSEQ multiplex PCR, and its TCRdb copy is limited to in-frame clones, with some not included. The sample has about 5,600 clones; 84% are singletons. The input for sequencing was blood, taken from a patient treated with checkpoint blockade. The receptors were sampled from a human donor with melanoma. Some clones in this sample may be carry-over from other donors' samples. Each CDR3 is given with its conserved first and last residue. D genes are given only for firm matches. The size of a clone is reported for some rows only, either as once, few or many, or as a class for expanded clones.

j_gene	v_gene	abundance	d_gene	CDR3nt	CDR3aa
TRBJ2-3	TRBV10-3	.	TRBD2	TGTGCCATCAAAGGACTAGTTTCCGATACGCAGTATTTT	CAIKGLVSDTQYF
TRBJ1-2	TRBV2	.	.	TGTGCCAGCAATACCGCGGGCTATGGCTACACCTTC	CASNTAGYGYTF
TRBJ1-4	TRBV25-1	.	TRBD1	TGTGCCAGCAGTGAAGGACAGGGGATCGGTAATGAAAAACTGTTTTTT	CASSEGQGIGNEKLFF
TRBJ2-3	TRBV2	once	.	TGTGCCAGCAGTGAACCGATCACGAATACGCAGTATTTT	CASSEPITNTQYF
TRBJ1-3	TRBV28	.	.	TGTGCCAGCAGTTTCTCAACTGGAAACACCATATATTTT	CASSFSTGNTIYF
TRBJ2-1	TRBV11-2	.	.	TGTGCCAGCAGTCCGCTGAGCGGTCCCTACAATGAGCAGTTCTTC	CASSPLSGPYNEQFF
TRBJ1-2	TRBV7-2	few	TRBD1	TGTGCCAGCAGCGCACGGACAGGGGAAGAGAACTATGGCTACACCTTC	CASSARTGEENYGYTF
TRBJ1-1	TRBV6-5	.	TRBD1	TGTGCCAGCAGTTACACTACAGGGGGCACTGAAGCTTTCTTT	CASSYTTGGTEAFF
TRBJ2-1	TRBV5-8	.	TRBD1	TGTGCCGGGACAAAGACAGGGGAGTTCTACAATGAGCAGTTCTTC	CAGTKTGEFYNEQFF
TRBJ2-7	TRBV7-3	.	TRBD2	TGTGCCAGCAGCACGGGACTAGCGGGAGTCGAGCAGTACTTC	CASSTGLAGVEQYF
TRBJ1-6	TRBV10-2	.	.	TGCGCCAGCAACCAGGGAATCCAATCACCCCTCCACTTT	CASNQGIQSPLHF
TRBJ1-5	TRBV20-1	.	.	TGCAGTGCGGCGGGATCGGGGCCCCAGCATTTT	CSAAGSGPQHF
TRBJ2-1	TRBV9	.	.	TGTGCCAACAGCCCCGACCCTCGGGGGAATGAGCAGTTCTTC	CANSPDPRGNEQFF
TRBJ1-1	TRBV19	.	TRBD1	TGTGCCAGTACCGCAACAGGGGCTTTAGGTACTGAAGCTTTCTTT	CASTATGALGTEAFF
TRBJ2-6	TRBV19	.	.	TGTGCCAGTAGAATCCCACCAGGGAGCCGATCTGGGGCCAACGTCCTGACTTTC	CASRIPPGSRSGANVLTF
TRBJ1-1	TRBV28	.	.	TGTGCCAGCAGTTTTGTAGGGGCGGGAACTGAAGCTTTCTTT	CASSFVGAGTEAFF
TRBJ2-5	TRBV27	.	.	TGTGCCAGCAGGACGGGGGCTAACGTCGAGACCCAGTACTTC	CASRTGANVETQYF
TRBJ1-6	TRBV7-2	.	.	TGTGCCAGCAGCTTAGGTCGGCAGGCTTCACCCCTCCACTTT	CASSLGRQASPLHF
TRBJ1-5	TRBV2	.	.	TGTGCCAGCAGTGCTGGGAGGGGGAGCAATCAGCCCCAGCATTTT	CASSAGRGSNQPQHF
TRBJ2-7	TRBV27	.	TRBD2	TGTGCCAGCAGTCCCGGGACTAGCGCCTACGAGCAGTACTTC	CASSPGTSAYEQYF
TRBJ2-4	TRBV19	.	.	TGTGCCAGTAAGCAGGACGCCAAAAACATTCAGTACTTC	CASKQDAKNIQYF
TRBJ1-1	TRBV25-1	.	.	TGTGCCAGCAGTGACACTCAGACAGGAAACACTGAAGCTTTCTTT	CASSDTQTGNTEAFF
TRBJ2-3	TRBV7-9	.	.	TGTGCCAGCAGCCCATCGGGAGCGTCAGATACGCAGTATTTT	CASSPSGASDTQYF
TRBJ2-1	TRBV9	once	.	TGTGCCAGCAGCCCCGACCCTCGGGGGAATGAGCAGTTCTTC	CASSPDPRGNEQFF
TRBJ2-1	TRBV20-1	.	.	TGCAGTGCCCGGGGGTTCAATGAGCAGTTCTTC	CSARGFNEQFF
TRBJ2-3	TRBV30	.	TRBD2	TGTGCCTGGACACGACTAGCGGGGGGGTATACGCAGTATTTT	CAWTRLAGGYTQYF
TRBJ1-1	TRBV27	.	TRBD1	TGTGCCAGCCCGCGGAGGGGGGGCCACGTGGACAGGGGGCCTCTTATGAACACTGAAGCTTTCTTT	CASPRRGGHVDRGPLMNTEAFF
TRBJ2-1	TRBV7-9	.	.	TGTGCCAGCAGCTACCGGACCATCTACAATGAGCAGTTCTTC	CASSYRTIYNEQFF
TRBJ1-2	TRBV7-6	few	.	TGTGCCAGCAGCAAAGACAGCTATGGCTACACCTTC	CASSKDSYGYTF
TRBJ2-2	TRBV2	.	.	TGTGCCAGCAGTCCAACTCGGGGGGCCCCCGGCAGCCCAACCGGGGAGCTGTTTTTT	CASSPTRGAPGSPTGELFF
TRBJ2-1	TRBV29-1	.	TRBD2	TGCAGCGTTGAAACACCCCGGGGGGGCCTGTACAATGAGCAGTTCTTC	CSVETPRGGLYNEQFF
TRBJ2-7	TRBV28	.	TRBD1	TGTGCCAGCACCTCCGGGACAGGTAGACCCCACGAGCAGTACTTC	CASTSGTGRPHEQYF
TRBJ2-5	TRBV9	.	.	TGTGCCAGCCAAAGCGGGCTAAGGGAGACCCAGTACTTC	CASQSGLRETQYF
TRBJ1-6	TRBV5-1	.	.	TGCGCCAGCAGCTTGGGGTTCGGTCAGAATTCACCCCTCCACTTT	CASSLGFGQNSPLHF
TRBJ2-1	TRBV29-1	.	.	TGCAGCACATCAGAGGGGAGCTCCTACAATGAGCAGTTCTTC	CSTSEGSSYNEQFF
TRBJ2-2	TRBV5-4	.	.	TGTGCCAGCAGCCAAAGCTGGACTGGGGAACGGGGCGGGGAGCTGTTTTTT	CASSQSWTGERGGELFF
TRBJ2-1	TRBV9	.	TRBD1	TGTGCCAGCAGCGTAGGGCAGGGGGCGAAACGTGAGCAGTTCTTC	CASSVGQGAKREQFF
TRBJ2-7	TRBV7-8	.	.	TGTGCCAGCAGCTTAACGAACTACGAGCAGTACTTC	CASSLTNYEQYF
TRBJ1-6	TRBV10-1	.	.	TGCGCCAGCAGGGAGAATAGACAGGACGGACCCCTCCACTTT	CASRENRQDGPLHF
TRBJ1-3	TRBV15	.	.	TGTGCCACCAGCAGAGATCCGGGGATTTCTGGAAACACCATATATTTT	CATSRDPGISGNTIYF
TRBJ2-3	TRBV7-9	.	.	TGTGCCAGCAGCTTAGGCGGTAGGGATACGCAGTATTTT	CASSLGGRDTQYF
TRBJ1-4	TRBV20-1	.	.	TGCAGTGCTAGATATAGAGAAAAACTGTTTTTT	CSARYREKLFF
TRBJ1-1	TRBV11-2	.	.	TGTGCCAGCAGCTTAAGGGTAGGGAACACTGAAGCTTTCTTT	CASSLRVGNTEAFF
TRBJ1-4	TRBV6-1	.	.	TGTGCCAGCAGTGAAGCCCCTCACAGGGCCACTAATGAAAAACTGTTTTTT	CASSEAPHRATNEKLFF
TRBJ2-3	TRBV6-6	once	TRBD1	TGTGCCAGCAGTCTTCGGACAGGGGTCACAGATACGCAGTATTTT	CASSLRTGVTDTQYF
TRBJ2-7	TRBV6-4	.	TRBD2	TGTGCCACCCCGGGACTAAGCTACGAGCAGTACTTC	CATPGLSYEQYF
TRBJ1-5	TRBV11-2	.	.	TGTGCCAGCAGCTCCTACCCCGTCGAAGGTCATCAGCCCCAGCATTTT	CASSSYPVEGHQPQHF
TRBJ1-6	TRBV2	.	.	TGTGCCAGCAGTGGTGCAGGCAATAATTCACCCCTCCACTTT	CASSGAGNNSPLHF